This entry concerns a single T cell receptor beta chain. This entry is derived from a study of shared clonotypes between healthy human individuals. CDR1 is GTSNPN, CDR2 SVGIG, per germline (reference sequence). V lost 6 bases and J lost 1, with 16 bases in between. This CDR3 contains 15 residues. The method was immunoSEQ multiplex PCR; TCRdb's version includes in-frame clones alone and lacks a portion of them. The data contain 2.3 million or so clones, roughly 93% of them singletons. Sequenced material: naive CD4+ T cells from PBMCs. Documented subset: CD45RA+ positively selected. The sequence derives from a man younger than 35 in good health. Some clones in this sample may be carry-over from other donors' samples. The J gene is TRBJ2-1, the V gene TRBV30; D possibly corresponds to TRBD2 (6 bases). The CDR3 DNA follows: TGTGCCTGTCTCTTTGGAGGGTCGTCCTACAATGAGCAGTTCTTC. The encoded protein is CACLFGGSSYNEQFF. The full variable domain, in which reference TRBV30 and TRBJ2-1 provide the parts outside the CDR3, is SQTIHQWPATLVQPVGSPLSLECTVEGTSNPNLYWYRQAAGRGLQLLFYSVGIGQISSEVPQNLSASRPQDRQFILSSKKLLLSDSGFYLCACLFGGSSYNEQFFGPGTRLTVL.